This TCR beta chain was identified in a study of blood T cells in healthy people across ages. A second PCR of about 7 to 12 cycles used a sample-barcoded 5' primer and a J-beta primer mix. TCRdb reprocessed the 5' RACE reads with MiXCR, giving one entry per CDR3 protein. The sample lists about 1.8 million distinct CDR3 sequences, 49% occurring once. Losses at the gene ends were 3 bases for V and 3 bases for J; bases not matched to a gene: 4. The CDR3 is 15 amino acids. CDR1 SGHTA and CDR2 FQGNSA come from the germline V gene. Healthy individuals of Caucasian origin from Russia, aged about 6 to 100, served as donors.

Sequenced sample: blood. The chain links TRBV7-2 to TRBJ2-4, with 8 bases identical to TRBD1. The TCR originated in a middle-aged woman in good health. The CDR3 nucleotides read TGTGCCAGCAGCTTTCCAGGGGGCAGCAAAAACATTCAGTACTTC. This sequence encodes CASSFPGGSKNIQYF.